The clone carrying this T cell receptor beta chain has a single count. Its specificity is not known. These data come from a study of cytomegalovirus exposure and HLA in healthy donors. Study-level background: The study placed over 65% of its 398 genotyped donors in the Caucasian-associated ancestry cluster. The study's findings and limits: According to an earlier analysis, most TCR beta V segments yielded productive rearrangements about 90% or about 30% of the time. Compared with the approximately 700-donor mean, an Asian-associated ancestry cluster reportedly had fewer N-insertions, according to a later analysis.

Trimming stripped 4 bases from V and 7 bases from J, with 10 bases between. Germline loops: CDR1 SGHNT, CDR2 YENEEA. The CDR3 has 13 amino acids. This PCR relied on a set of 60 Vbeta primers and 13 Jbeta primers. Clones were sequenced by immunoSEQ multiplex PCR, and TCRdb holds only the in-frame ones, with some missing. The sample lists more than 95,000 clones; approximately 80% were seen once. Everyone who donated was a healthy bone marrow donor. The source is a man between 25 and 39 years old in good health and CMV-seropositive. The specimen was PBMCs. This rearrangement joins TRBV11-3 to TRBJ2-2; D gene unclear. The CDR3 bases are TGTGCCAGCAGCTCAGTCCGTGGCGGGGAGCTGTTTTTT. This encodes CASSSVRGGELFF. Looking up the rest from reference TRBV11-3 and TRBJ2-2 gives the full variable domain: EAGVVQSPRYKIIEKKQPVAFWCNPISGHNTLYWYLQNLGQGPELLIRYENEEAVDDSQLPKDRFSAERLKGVDSTLKIQPAELGDSAVYLCASSSVRGGELFFGEGSRLTVL.